Shown below are 2 T cell receptor beta chains from a single sample sequenced in a study of blood T cell repertoires in COVID-19 (dated by TCRdb to about 2020). Library preparation was by the immunoSEQ multiplex PCR assay. TCRdb provides this immuneACCESS table in a form limited to in-frame rearrangements. Some clones are lacking; in checked studies, under half of them reflect an unresolved V gene, and why the rest are absent is not known. The sample table shows 200,000 to 250,000 clones, and about 90% are seen once. The ten biggest clones cover around 3.6% of the sample. Specimen: PBMCs or T cells enriched from blood (not recorded which). The receptors were sampled from a woman aged 30 to 39 who had been exposed to COVID-19.

Only a few counts were recorded for this clone. This rearrangement joins TRBV7-9 to TRBJ2-3; a weak D match, TRBD2 (6 bases). In germline, CDR1 is SEHNR, CDR2 FQNEAQ (reference sequence). With 5 bases removed from V and 3 bases from J, the gap between germline ends came to 6 bases. CDR3 size: 12 residues. The CDR3 DNA sequence: TGTGCCAGCAGCGGGACTACAGATACGCAGTATTTT. This sequence encodes CASSGTTDTQYF.

This clone was detected a few times. The chain employs TRBV6-1 and TRBJ1-1; D gene unclear. The V gene lost 3 bases and the J gene lost 4 bases, with 6 bases spanning the gap. The germline CDR1 and CDR2 sequences are MNHNS and SASEGT. The length of the CDR3 is 12 residues. As DNA, the CDR3 is TGTGCCAGCAGTGACAGAGGCACTGAAGCTTTCTTT. It is translated as CASSDRGTEAFF.